Listed below are T cell receptor beta chains from one sample, sequenced in a study of control samples from healthy donors and cancer patients. Some clones are missing from TCRdb's copy, which holds only in-frame ones; the method was immunoSEQ multiplex PCR. The table lists some 56,000 clones, roughly 96% of them singletons. Source material: blood. The receptors were gathered from a man younger than 45 in good health. The CDR3 runs from the conserved cysteine through the conserved F or W. D genes are given only for firm matches. Clone size is not always given. Where it is, it says once, few, many or a class for expanded clones.

DNA: TGTGCCATCAGTGAAGGCACAGGGGATCAGCCCCAGCATTTT
CDR3: CAISEGTGDQPQHF
D: TRBD1
size: -
J: TRBJ1-5
V: TRBV10-3

DNA: TGTGCCTCCGACAGGATTGGGAACACTGAAGCTTTCTTT
CDR3: CASDRIGNTEAFF
D: -
size: -
J: TRBJ1-1
V: TRBV30

DNA: TGTGCCAGCAGACCTACAAAGGCCGGGGAGCTGTTTTTT
CDR3: CASRPTKAGELFF
D: -
size: once
J: TRBJ2-2
V: TRBV25-1

DNA: TGTGCCAGCAGGAGGCCGGGGGGCCACGAGCAGTACTTC
CDR3: CASRRPGGHEQYF
D: -
size: -
J: TRBJ2-7
V: TRBV2

DNA: TGTGCCAGTAGTACCTGGACAGCTCCCAATGAGCAGTTCTTC
CDR3: CASSTWTAPNEQFF
D: -
size: few
J: TRBJ2-1
V: TRBV19

DNA: TGTGCCAGCAGCTCGGACAGTTACAATGAGCAGTTCTTC
CDR3: CASSSDSYNEQFF
D: -
size: -
J: TRBJ2-1
V: TRBV7-3

DNA: TGTGCCAGCAGTTTCCCCCCGGGGGAGGACATTCAGTACTTC
CDR3: CASSFPPGEDIQYF
D: -
size: -
J: TRBJ2-4
V: TRBV28

DNA: TGCGGGTACCGGGACTCCCCCTACGAGCAGTACTTC
CDR3: CGYRDSPYEQYF
D: -
size: -
J: TRBJ2-7
V: TRBV29-1

DNA: TGTGCCAGCAGTGATCCTCCTCGAGGGATAGCCTCCTACAATGAGCAGTTCTTC
CDR3: CASSDPPRGIASYNEQFF
D: -
size: once
J: TRBJ2-1
V: TRBV2

DNA: TGTGCCTGGAAGGCTTCTGGAAACACCATATATTTT
CDR3: CAWKASGNTIYF
D: -
size: -
J: TRBJ1-3
V: TRBV30

DNA: TGTGCCAGCAGTTTACGGGCCTCTGGAAACACCATATATTTT
CDR3: CASSLRASGNTIYF
D: -
size: once
J: TRBJ1-3
V: TRBV27

DNA: TGCGCCAGCAGCCGGGGAGACACGAGTAATGAAAAACTGTTTTTT
CDR3: CASSRGDTSNEKLFF
D: -
size: -
J: TRBJ1-4
V: TRBV4-3

DNA: TGTGCCAGCAGCCAAGGACAGGGGGTAGAAGATCAGCCCCAGCATTTT
CDR3: CASSQGQGVEDQPQHF
D: TRBD1
size: -
J: TRBJ1-5
V: TRBV3-1/TRBV3-2

DNA: TGCGCCAGCAGTGAAAGCAGGGGCTCCACTGAAGCTTTCTTT
CDR3: CASSESRGSTEAFF
D: -
size: once
J: TRBJ1-1
V: TRBV10-1

DNA: TGTGCCAGCAGTTTAAGGGGACCCCAAGAGACCCAGTACTTC
CDR3: CASSLRGPQETQYF
D: -
size: -
J: TRBJ2-5
V: TRBV28

DNA: TGCGCCAGCAGGCCCCTAGACAGTAAGAAGGAGACCCAGTACTTC
CDR3: CASRPLDSKKETQYF
D: -
size: -
J: TRBJ2-5
V: TRBV5-1

DNA: TGCGCCAGCAGCTTAAGGGACAGGACTTCTGGAAACACCATATATTTT
CDR3: CASSLRDRTSGNTIYF
D: TRBD1
size: once
J: TRBJ1-3
V: TRBV5-1

DNA: TGTGCCAGCAGCCCAAGGGGGTGGGGACTCTATGGCTACACCTTC
CDR3: CASSPRGWGLYGYTF
D: -
size: -
J: TRBJ1-2
V: TRBV6-5

DNA: TGTGCCAGCAGCTTGGTTTTGAACGGGGGCGAGGGGTATGGCTACACCTTC
CDR3: CASSLVLNGGEGYGYTF
D: -
size: once
J: TRBJ1-2
V: TRBV11-3

DNA: TGCAGTGCTAGTGCGGGAATGAGTCAGCCCCAGCATTTT
CDR3: CSASAGMSQPQHF
D: -
size: once
J: TRBJ1-5
V: TRBV20-1

DNA: TGTGCCAGCAAGAAGGCAGTACTGAACACTGAAGCTTTCTTT
CDR3: CASKKAVLNTEAFF
D: -
size: -
J: TRBJ1-1
V: TRBV27

DNA: TGTGCCAGCAGCCAAGGGACAGAAACCCGCTATGGCTACACCTTC
CDR3: CASSQGTETRYGYTF
D: TRBD1
size: -
J: TRBJ1-2
V: TRBV7-9